This record looks at one T cell receptor (beta chain) sequence and its context. Other DNA sequences from this sample encode an identical CDR3 as well. This sample is part of a study of PD-1 blockade in mismatch repair-deficient tumors. The overall study: Enrolled about 2013-2017, patients had progressing, pretreated mismatch repair-deficient cancers of 11 to 13 types.

Data came from immunoSEQ multiplex PCR; TCRdb stores just in-frame clones and leaves some out. The table includes around 110,000 clones, about three quarters detected once. All patients were mismatch repair deficient, assessed by either PCR or immunohistochemistry. The TCR-sequenced patients were a few responders to pembrolizumab. This TCR was sampled from an adult with mismatch repair-deficient cancer. Sequenced material: peripheral blood, taken 60 weeks after starting pembrolizumab.

The CDR3 DNA follows: TGTGCCAGCAGCCCTGGACAAAACTATGGCTACACCTTC. It translates to CASSPGQNYGYTF. This chain links TRBV7-9 with TRBJ1-2; D may be TRBD1 (5 bases). The CDR3 covers 13 residues. Germline V gene data show CDR1 as SEHNR and CDR2 as FQNEAQ (reference sequence). The V end was cut by 5 bases, the J end by 2 bases, with 9 bases between. The full variable domain, with the rest looked up from reference TRBV7-9 and TRBJ1-2, is DTGVSQNPRHKITKRGQNVTFRCDPISEHNRLYWYRQTLGQGPEFLTYFQNEAQLEKSRLLSDRFSAERPKGSFSTLEIQRTEQGDSAMYLCASSPGQNYGYTFGSGTRLTVV.